These 9 T cell receptor beta chains share one sample of origin, sequenced in a study of blood T cell repertoires in COVID-19. The repertoire was sequenced with immunoSEQ multiplex PCR; TCRdb's copy has only in-frame clones and lacks some. The repertoire holds under 300,000 clones, with about 80% as singletons. The sequenced sample was peripheral blood. The receptors originated from a woman aged 45 to 65 who had recovered from COVID-19.

This clone was seen only once. The V gene is TRBV29-1, the J gene TRBJ2-7, with 9 bases aligning to TRBD1. The CDR3 contains 15 residues. Losses at the gene ends were 6 bases for V and 4 bases for J; bases not matched to a gene: 13. CDR1 SQVTM and CDR2 ANQGSEA come from the germline V gene. The CDR3 nucleotides are TGCAGCGTACTCAGTTCCGGGACAGGGCGGTACGAGCAGTACTTC. Protein product: CSVLSSGTGRYEQYF.

This chain joins TRBV9 and TRBJ2-2, with TRBD2 matching over 9 bases. Trimming removed 6 bases from V and 6 bases from J; junction bases left unmatched: 9. This CDR3 contains 15 residues. Germline CDR1 is SGDLS and CDR2 is YYNGEE. In DNA, the CDR3 is TGTGCCAGCAAGGCCGGCGGGGGGGCCGCCGGGGAGCTGTTTTTT. This gives the protein CASKAGGGAAGELFF. The full variable domain, in which reference TRBV9 and TRBJ2-2 provide the parts outside the CDR3, is DSGVTQTPKHLITATGQRVTLRCSPRSGDLSVYWYQQSLDQGLQFLIQYYNGEERAKGNILERFSAQQFPDLHSELNLSSLELGDSALYFCASKAGGGAAGELFFGEGSRLTVL.

The V gene is TRBV14, the J gene TRBJ2-1, with a tentative D call TRBD1 (6 bases). Germline V lookup: CDR1 SGHDN, CDR2 FVKESK. This CDR3 region has 15 residues. Trimming pared 3 bases from V and 0 bases from J, leaving 9 bases between. The CDR3 DNA reads as TGTGCCAGCAGCCAGCTAGGGGGCTCCTACAATGAGCAGTTCTTC. This codes for CASSQLGGSYNEQFF.

The gene calls are TRBV6-2 or TRBV6-3 and TRBJ1-2; 10 bases are a match to TRBD1. The J segment lost 6 bases and the V segment lost 4 bases, leaving 8 bases of the junction unmatched. The CDR3 covers 15 residues. Looked up from germline, CDR1 is MNHEY and CDR2 is SVGEGT. Written as DNA, the CDR3 is TGTGCCAGCAGTTCACCGGGACAGGGGACAAATGGCTACACCTTC. It translates to CASSSPGQGTNGYTF.

The table lists this clone with a count of one. The rearrangement joins TRBV10-3 to TRBJ1-1; D might be TRBD1 (6 bases). This CDR3 is built from 14 residues. Trimming stripped 5 bases from V and 3 bases from J, with 13 bases between. Germline V CDR1 and CDR2: ENHRY, SYGVKD. DNA of the CDR3: TGTGCCATCAGTACCGGGGACACTTACACTGAAGCTTTCTTT. The encoded protein is CAISTGDTYTEAFF.

The chain links TRBV27 to TRBJ2-2, with D perhaps matching TRBD1 (6 bases). CDR1 and CDR2 (germline): MNHEY, SMNVEV (reference sequence). V gave up 0 bases and J gave up 4 bases, with 15 bases separating them. This CDR3 has 17 residues. The CDR3 nucleotides are TGTGCCAGCAGTTTATCAGGGGGTACCACGGTCACCGGGGAGCTGTTTTTT. Its protein product is CASSLSGGTTVTGELFF.

This chain links TRBV2 with TRBJ1-4; D gene ambiguous. This CDR3 is built from 12 residues. Trimming shortened V by 4 bases and J by 5 bases, and 5 bases separated the two germline ends. Germline CDR1 SNHLY, CDR2 FYNNEI. CDR3 sequence (DNA): TGTGCCAGCAGTGGCCAGAATGAAAAACTGTTTTTT. It translates to CASSGQNEKLFF. Based on the CDR3 plus reference TRBV2 and TRBJ1-4, the full variable domain is EPEVTQTPSHQVTQMGQEVILRCVPISNHLYFYWYRQILGQKVEFLVSFYNNEISEKSEIFDDQFSVERPDGSNFTLKIRSTKLEDSAMYFCASSGQNEKLFFGSGTQLSVL.

V and J are TRBV19 and TRBJ2-4; 7 nucleotides align to TRBD1. V lost 5 bases, J lost 3 bases, and 13 bases stayed unmatched. This CDR3 region has 17 residues. Germline lookup yields CDR1 LNHDA and CDR2 SQIVND (reference sequence). The DNA for the CDR3 is TGTGCCAGTAGTTCGAGGAAGACAGGGTTAATCAAAAACATTCAGTACTTC. As protein: CASSSRKTGLIKNIQYF.

J is TRBJ2-1 and V is TRBV10-3, with 16 bases identical to TRBD2. Germline assignment: CDR1 ENHRY and CDR2 SYGVKD. The V gene end was trimmed by 9 bases and the J gene end by 15 bases; junction bases not matched to a gene: 14. The CDR3 contains 15 residues. The CDR3 protein is CAINTGTSGGGFLFF. The CDR3 DNA reads as TGTGCCATTAATACCGGGACTAGCGGGGGGGGTTTTCTGTTCTTC.